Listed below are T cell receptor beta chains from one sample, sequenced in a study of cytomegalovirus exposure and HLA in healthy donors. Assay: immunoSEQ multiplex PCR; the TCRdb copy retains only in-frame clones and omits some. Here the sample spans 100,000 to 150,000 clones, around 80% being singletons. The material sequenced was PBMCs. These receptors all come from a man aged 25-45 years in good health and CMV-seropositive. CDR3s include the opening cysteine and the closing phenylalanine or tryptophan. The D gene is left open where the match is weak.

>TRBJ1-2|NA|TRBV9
TGTGCCAGCAGCGTAGGGCAGACAAACTATGGCTACACCTTC
CASSVGQTNYGYTF
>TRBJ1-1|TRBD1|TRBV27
TGTGCCAGCAGGCGGGACAGGGCGAACACTGAAGCTTTCTTT
CASRRDRANTEAFF
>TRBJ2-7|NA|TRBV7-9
TGTGCCAGCAGCTTAGCGGGAGGCTACGAGCAGTACTTC
CASSLAGGYEQYF
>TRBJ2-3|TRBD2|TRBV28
TGTGCCAGCACCAGACTAGCGGCTTATGGGTATACGCAGTATTTT
CASTRLAAYGYTQYF
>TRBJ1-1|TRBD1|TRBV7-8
TGTGCCAGCACCTGGGGGACAGTCAGCAACACTGAAGCTTTCTTT
CASTWGTVSNTEAFF
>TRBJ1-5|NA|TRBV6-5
TGTGCCAGCAGTTACGGGCCAGTCAATCAGCCCCAGCATTTT
CASSYGPVNQPQHF
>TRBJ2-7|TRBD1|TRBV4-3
TGCGCCAGCAGCCAAGATGCGTCCGGGACAGGGATAGTGCAAACCTACGAGCAGTACTTC
CASSQDASGTGIVQTYEQYF
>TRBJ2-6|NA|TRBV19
TGTGCCAGCTCAGGGGTCTCTGGGGCCAACGTCCTGACTTTC
CASSGVSGANVLTF
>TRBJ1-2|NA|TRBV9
TGTGCCAGCAGCGTAGTGGAGAACTATGGCTACACCTTC
CASSVVENYGYTF
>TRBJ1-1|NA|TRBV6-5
TGTGCCACCACCCTCACCCGTAGTGCGGGGACTGAAGCTTTCTTT
CATTLTRSAGTEAFF